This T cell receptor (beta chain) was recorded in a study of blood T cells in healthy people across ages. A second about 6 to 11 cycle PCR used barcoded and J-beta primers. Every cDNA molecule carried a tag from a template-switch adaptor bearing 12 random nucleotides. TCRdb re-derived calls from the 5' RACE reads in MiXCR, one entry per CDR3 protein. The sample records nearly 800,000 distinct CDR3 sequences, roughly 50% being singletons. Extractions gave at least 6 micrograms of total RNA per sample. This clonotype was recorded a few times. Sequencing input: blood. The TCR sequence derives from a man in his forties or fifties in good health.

The CDR3 reads CASRPTGMGAYEQYF. Written as DNA, the CDR3 is TGTGCCAGCAGGCCCACTGGGATGGGGGCCTACGAGCAGTACTTC. This sequence joins TRBV5-5 and TRBJ2-7, with D possibly being TRBD1 or TRBD2 (5 bases each). The V gene's germline CDR1 is SGHKS and CDR2 YYEKEE (reference sequence). The CDR3 has 15 residues. With 5 bases removed from V and 2 bases from J, the gap between germline ends came to 17 bases.